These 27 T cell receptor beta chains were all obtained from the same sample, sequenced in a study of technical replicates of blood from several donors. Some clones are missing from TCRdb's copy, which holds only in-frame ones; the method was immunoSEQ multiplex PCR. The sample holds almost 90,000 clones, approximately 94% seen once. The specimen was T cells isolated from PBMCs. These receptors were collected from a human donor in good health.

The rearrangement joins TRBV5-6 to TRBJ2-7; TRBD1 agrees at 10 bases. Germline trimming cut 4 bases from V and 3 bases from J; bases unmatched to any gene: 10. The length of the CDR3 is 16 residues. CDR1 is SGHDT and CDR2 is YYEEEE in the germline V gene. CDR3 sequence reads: CASSPGKGQGYYEQYF. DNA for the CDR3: TGTGCCAGCAGCCCGGGGAAGGGACAGGGGTACTACGAGCAGTACTTC.

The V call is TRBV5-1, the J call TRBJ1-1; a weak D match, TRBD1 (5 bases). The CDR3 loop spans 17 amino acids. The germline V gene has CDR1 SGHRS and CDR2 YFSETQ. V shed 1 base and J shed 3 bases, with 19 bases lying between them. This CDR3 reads CASSLNLMASGYTEAFF. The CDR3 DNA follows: TGCGCCAGCAGCTTGAACTTAATGGCGTCAGGGTACACTGAAGCTTTCTTT.

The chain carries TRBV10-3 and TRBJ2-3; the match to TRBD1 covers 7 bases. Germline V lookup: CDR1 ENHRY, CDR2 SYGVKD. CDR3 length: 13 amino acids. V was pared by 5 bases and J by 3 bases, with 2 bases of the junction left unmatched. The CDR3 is CAISLQGTDTQYF. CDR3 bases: TGTGCCATCAGTCTACAGGGGACAGATACGCAGTATTTT.

CDR3 residues: CASRGQGGNIQYF. Here the CDR3 DNA reads TGTGCCAGCAGAGGACAGGGCGGCAACATTCAGTACTTC. V usage is TRBV14 and J usage is TRBJ2-4; 8 positions agree with TRBD1. The CDR3 totals 13 residues. The V segment lost 6 bases and the J segment 7 bases; nucleotides outside the gene matches: 5. Germline-derived CDR1 and CDR2 are SGHDN and FVKESK.

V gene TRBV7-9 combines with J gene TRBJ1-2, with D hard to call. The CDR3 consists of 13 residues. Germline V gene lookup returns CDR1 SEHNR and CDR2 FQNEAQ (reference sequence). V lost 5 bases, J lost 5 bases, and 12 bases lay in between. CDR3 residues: CASSPDPGYGYTF. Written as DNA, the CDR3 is TGTGCCAGCAGCCCGGACCCGGGATATGGCTACACCTTC.

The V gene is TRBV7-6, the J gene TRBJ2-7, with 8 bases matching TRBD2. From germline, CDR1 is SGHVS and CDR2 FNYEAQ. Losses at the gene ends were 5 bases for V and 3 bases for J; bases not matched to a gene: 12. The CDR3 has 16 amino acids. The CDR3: CASSPRGREAYYEQYF. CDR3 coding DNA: TGTGCCAGCAGCCCCCGCGGGCGGGAGGCGTACTACGAGCAGTACTTC.

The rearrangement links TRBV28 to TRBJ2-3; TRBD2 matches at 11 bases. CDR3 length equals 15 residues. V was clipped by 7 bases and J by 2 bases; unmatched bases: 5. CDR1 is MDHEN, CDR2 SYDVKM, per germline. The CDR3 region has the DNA TGTGCCAGCACCCATAGCGGGAGGGCCACAGATACGCAGTATTTT. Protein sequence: CASTHSGRATDTQYF.

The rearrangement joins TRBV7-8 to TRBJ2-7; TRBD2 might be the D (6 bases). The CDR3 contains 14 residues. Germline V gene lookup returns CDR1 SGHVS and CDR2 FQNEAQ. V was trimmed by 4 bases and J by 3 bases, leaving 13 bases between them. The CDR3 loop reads CASSSRDLSYEQYF. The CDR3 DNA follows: TGTGCCAGCAGCTCCAGGGACTTGAGCTACGAGCAGTACTTC. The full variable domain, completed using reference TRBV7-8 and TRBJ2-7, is GAGVSQSPRYKVAKRGQDVALRCDPISGHVSLFWYQQALGQGPEFLTYFQNEAQLDKSGLPSDRFFAERPEGSVSTLKIQRTQQEDSAVYLCASSSRDLSYEQYFGPGTRLTVT.

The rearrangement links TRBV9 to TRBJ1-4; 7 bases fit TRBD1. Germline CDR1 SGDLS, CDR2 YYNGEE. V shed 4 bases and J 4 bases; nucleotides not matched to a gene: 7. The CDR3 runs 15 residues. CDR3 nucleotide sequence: TGTGCCAGCAGCCCGCGGACAGGCTTTAATGAAAAACTGTTTTTT. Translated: CASSPRTGFNEKLFF.

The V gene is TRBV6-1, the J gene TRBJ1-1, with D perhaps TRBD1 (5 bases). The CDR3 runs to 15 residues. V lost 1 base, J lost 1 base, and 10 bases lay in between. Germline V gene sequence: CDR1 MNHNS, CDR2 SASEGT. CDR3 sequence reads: CASSEVAGWNTEAFF. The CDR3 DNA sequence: TGTGCCAGCAGTGAAGTGGCAGGGTGGAACACTGAAGCTTTCTTT.

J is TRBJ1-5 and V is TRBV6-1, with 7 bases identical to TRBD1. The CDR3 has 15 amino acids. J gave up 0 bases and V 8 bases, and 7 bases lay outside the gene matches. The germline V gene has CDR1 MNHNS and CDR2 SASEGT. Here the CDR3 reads CASHGTDVSNQPQHF. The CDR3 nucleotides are TGTGCCAGCCATGGGACAGACGTTAGCAATCAGCCCCAGCATTTT.

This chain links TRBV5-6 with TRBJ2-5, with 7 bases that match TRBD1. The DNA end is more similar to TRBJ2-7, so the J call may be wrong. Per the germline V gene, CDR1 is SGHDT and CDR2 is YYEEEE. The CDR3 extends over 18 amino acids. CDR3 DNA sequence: TGTGCCAGCAGCTTCTTTTTGGCCACCAGCGACAGGGCCTACGAGCAGTACTTC. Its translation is CASSFFLATSDRAYEQYF.

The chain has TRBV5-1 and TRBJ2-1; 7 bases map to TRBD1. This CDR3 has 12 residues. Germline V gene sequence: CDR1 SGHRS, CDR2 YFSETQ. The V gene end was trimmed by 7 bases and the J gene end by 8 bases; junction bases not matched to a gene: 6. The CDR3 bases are TGCGCCAGCCAGGTAGGGGGCGATGAGCAGTTCTTC. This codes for CASQVGGDEQFF.

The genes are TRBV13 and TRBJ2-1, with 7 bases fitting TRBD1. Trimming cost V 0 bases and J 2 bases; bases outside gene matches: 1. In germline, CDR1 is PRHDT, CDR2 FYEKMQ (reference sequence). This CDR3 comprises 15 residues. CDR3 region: CASSLGQGTYNEQFF. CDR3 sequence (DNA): TGTGCCAGCAGCTTAGGACAGGGGACCTACAATGAGCAGTTCTTC.

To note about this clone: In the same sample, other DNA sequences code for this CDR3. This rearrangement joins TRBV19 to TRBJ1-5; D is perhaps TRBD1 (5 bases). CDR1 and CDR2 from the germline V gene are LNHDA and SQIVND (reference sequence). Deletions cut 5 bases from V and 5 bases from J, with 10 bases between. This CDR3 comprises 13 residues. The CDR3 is CASSDRSDQPQHF. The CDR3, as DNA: TGTGCCAGTAGTGACAGATCAGATCAGCCCCAGCATTTT.

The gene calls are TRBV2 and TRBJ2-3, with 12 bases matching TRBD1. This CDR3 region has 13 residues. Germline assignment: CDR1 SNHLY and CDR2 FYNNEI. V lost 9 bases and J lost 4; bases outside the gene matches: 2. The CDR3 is CARGQGAADTQYF. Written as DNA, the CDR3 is TGTGCCAGGGGACAGGGGGCGGCAGATACGCAGTATTTT.

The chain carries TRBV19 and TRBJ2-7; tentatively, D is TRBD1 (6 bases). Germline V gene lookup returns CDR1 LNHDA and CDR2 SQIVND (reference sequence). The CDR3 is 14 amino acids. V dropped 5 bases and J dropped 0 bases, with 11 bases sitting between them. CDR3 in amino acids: CASSLDRSSYEQYF. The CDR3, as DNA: TGTGCCAGTAGTCTCGACAGGAGCTCCTACGAGCAGTACTTC.

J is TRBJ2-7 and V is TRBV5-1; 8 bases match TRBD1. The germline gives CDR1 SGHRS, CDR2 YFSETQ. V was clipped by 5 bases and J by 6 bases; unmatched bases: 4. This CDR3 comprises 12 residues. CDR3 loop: CASRIDRGEQYF. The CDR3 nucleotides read TGCGCCAGCAGGATCGACAGGGGCGAGCAGTACTTC.

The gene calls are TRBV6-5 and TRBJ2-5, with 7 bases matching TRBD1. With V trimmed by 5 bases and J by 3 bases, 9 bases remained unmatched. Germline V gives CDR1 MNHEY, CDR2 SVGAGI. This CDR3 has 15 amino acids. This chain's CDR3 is CASSLPGQTKETQYF. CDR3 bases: TGTGCCAGCAGTCTACCGGGACAGACAAAAGAGACCCAGTACTTC.

Here the CDR3 reads CAWAAGQETQYF. CDR3 DNA sequence: TGTGCCTGGGCCGCGGGGCAAGAGACCCAGTACTTC. The rearrangement links TRBV30 to TRBJ2-5, with D possibly matching TRBD2 (6 bases). V dropped 5 bases and J dropped 2 bases, with 9 bases sitting between them. This CDR3 is built from 12 residues. CDR1 and CDR2 from the germline V gene are GTSNPN and SVGIG (reference sequence).

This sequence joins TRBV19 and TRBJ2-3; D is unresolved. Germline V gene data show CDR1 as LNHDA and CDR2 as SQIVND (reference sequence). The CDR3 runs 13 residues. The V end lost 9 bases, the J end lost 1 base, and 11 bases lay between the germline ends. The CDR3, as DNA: TGTGCCAGCGGAGAGGCGGGCACAGATACGCAGTATTTT. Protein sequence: CASGEAGTDTQYF.

The CDR3 loop reads CASSYSWGTMNTEAFF. Here the CDR3 DNA reads TGTGCCAGCAGTTACTCCTGGGGGACAATGAACACTGAAGCTTTCTTT. The chain recombines TRBV6-5 with TRBJ1-1; D possibly corresponds to TRBD1 (6 bases). Germline V CDR1 and CDR2: MNHEY, SVGAGI. Trimming removed 0 bases from V and 0 bases from J, with 11 bases in between. The CDR3 spans 16 residues.

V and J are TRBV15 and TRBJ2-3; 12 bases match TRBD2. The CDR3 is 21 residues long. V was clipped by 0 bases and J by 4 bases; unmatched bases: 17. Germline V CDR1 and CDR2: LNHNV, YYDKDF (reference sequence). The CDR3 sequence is CATSREGGKLAGGLRADTQYF. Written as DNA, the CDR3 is TGTGCCACCAGCAGAGAGGGGGGGAAACTAGCGGGGGGCTTACGGGCAGATACGCAGTATTTT.

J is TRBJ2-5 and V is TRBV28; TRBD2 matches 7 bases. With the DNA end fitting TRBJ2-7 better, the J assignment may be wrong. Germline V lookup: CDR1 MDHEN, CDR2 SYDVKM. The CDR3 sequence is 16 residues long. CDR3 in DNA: TGTGCCAGCAGTTTATGGGGGGGGACGGCCTCCTACGAGCAGTACTTC. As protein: CASSLWGGTASYEQYF.

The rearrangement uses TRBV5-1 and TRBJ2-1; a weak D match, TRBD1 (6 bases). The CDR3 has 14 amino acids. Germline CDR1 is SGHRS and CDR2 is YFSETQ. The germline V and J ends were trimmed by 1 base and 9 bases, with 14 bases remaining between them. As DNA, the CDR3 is TGCGCCAGCAGCTTGAGGCAGGGGTTGGCTGAGCAGTTCTTC. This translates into CASSLRQGLAEQFF.

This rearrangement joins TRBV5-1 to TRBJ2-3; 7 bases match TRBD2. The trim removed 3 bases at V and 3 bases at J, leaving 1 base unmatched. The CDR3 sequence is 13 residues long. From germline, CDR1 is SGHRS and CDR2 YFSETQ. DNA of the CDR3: TGCGCCAGCAGCTCGGGGGGTACAGATACGCAGTATTTT. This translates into CASSSGGTDTQYF.

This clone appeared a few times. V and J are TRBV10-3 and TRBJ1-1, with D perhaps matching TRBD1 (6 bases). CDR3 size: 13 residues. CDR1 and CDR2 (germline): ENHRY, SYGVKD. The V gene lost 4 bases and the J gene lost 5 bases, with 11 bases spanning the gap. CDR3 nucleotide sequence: TGTGCCATCAGTGCAGGACAGTGGACTGAAGCTTTCTTT. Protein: CAISAGQWTEAFF.